This TCR beta chain was documented in a study of radiotherapy plus CTLA-4 blockade in lung cancer. As for the study in general: In about 20% of patients, objective responses were seen; roughly 28% had disease control.

Sequencing used immunoSEQ multiplex PCR; TCRdb keeps in-frame clones, though not all of them. The top ten hold roughly 8.5% of the sample, which has 45,000 to 60,000 clones, 75% to 85% seen once. This CDR3 is 14 amino acids long. The V end lost 8 bases, the J end lost 0 bases, and 11 bases lay between the germline ends. Germline assignment: CDR1 MNHNS and CDR2 SASEGT. The chain links TRBV6-1 to TRBJ1-5; D uncertain. This sequence originates from a human donor with non-small cell lung cancer who had a complete response to radiotherapy plus ipilimumab. Sequencing was performed on peripheral blood, taken from a patient treated with radiotherapy plus ipilimumab. The CDR3 loop is CASSWEDSNQPQHF. As DNA, the CDR3 is TGTGCCAGCTCATGGGAGGATAGCAATCAGCCCCAGCATTTT.